This entry describes one T cell receptor beta chain. Its antigen remains undetermined. The input lacks base qualities; no much larger clone sits a single base away. The germline V gene (reference sequence) gives CDR1 as SEHNR and CDR2 as FQNEAQ. CDR3 length: 16 amino acids, cysteine to phenylalanine. Kept here is only the CDR3 DNA, which spans 48 bases and is read in frame from base 1. The V end gives up 0 bases and the J end 5 bases, leaving 7 bases in the junction not matched to a gene. The treatment or condition tag for this specimen amounts to: live attenuated yellow fever vaccine strain. A standard Ficoll-Paque protocol was used to isolate PBMCs from peripheral blood. Dynabeads CD4 and CD8 positive selection kits were used to isolate the CD4 and CD8 T-cell fractions. TriZol was used to extract RNA from bulk PBMCs, CD4 and CD8 fractions, and dextramer-positive and dextramer-negative fractions. The data derive from a study of T cells after yellow fever vaccination (dated by TCRdb to about 2019). Study-level background: Libraries from fractions with low cell numbers were prepared with the SMART-Seq v4 Ultra Low Input RNA kit. The cohort comprised two healthy male donors, one aged 18 to 30 and one aged 30 to 40 years. Bulk TCR alpha and beta repertoires were sequenced longitudinally to track T-cell clones before and after primary and booster YFV17D yellow fever vaccination. Blood samples were taken at several timepoints before and after primary and secondary immunization, and bulk PBMC replicates and cell subsets were isolated. Overall study outcomes, separate from this receptor: Computational filtering was required because FACS-sorted repertoires could contain abundant contaminating clonotypes from the bulk population. Compared with the primary T-cell response, the secondary T-cell response was faster but weaker, reaching its peak on day 5 rather than on day 15. Only a couple of donors were included in the study, so the extent to which the findings can be generalized is limited. A small fraction of clonotypes appeared in both the CD4 and CD8 compartments, likely as a result of convergent recombination. Most clones expanded after primary vaccination (around 96% of CD4 and 88% of CD8) were re-detected after the booster, suggesting that broad memory maintenance occurred.

The instrument given in TCRdb is Illumina NovaSeq 6000. TCR cDNA was made using 5'RACE template switching, a step that added a universal primer site and unique molecular identifiers. cDNA synthesis was primed from both the TCR alpha and TCR beta constant segments. Library amplification involved two PCR steps, and the second step added sample barcodes and sequencing adapters. Libraries were sequenced on Illumina HiSeq 2500 (2x100 bp) or NovaSeq (2x150 bp). Concerning the study's data processing: MIGEC handled demultiplexing of reads and collapsing into UMI consensus sequences, while MiXCR performed V(D)J alignment. Vaccine-responding clonotypes were defined with edgeR using replicate PBMC samples, requiring FDR below 0.01 and a log2 fold change above 5 up to day 15. CD4 or CD8 identity was assigned to each bulk clonotype according to whether the clonotype was present at higher abundance in the sequenced CD4 repertoire or the sequenced CD8 repertoire. TCRdb ran its own pipeline on the public reads, namely fastp trimming at Q25 and MiXCR clone calling, and kept in-frame beta chains. Each entry merges the rows of one CDR3 protein and shows their most common DNA and genes. In this record, the V and J calls reflect TCRdb's handling and not the investigators' own analysis. A total of about 260,000 distinct CDR3 sequences appear in this sample, around 4.9% of them only once. The ten largest clones take up around 3.3% of the sample.

The receptor was isolated from a young man who received the YFV17D yellow fever vaccine. The specimen comprised CD4+ T cells sorted from PBMCs, sampled on the day of the yellow fever booster vaccination. This chain joins TRBV7-9 to TRBJ2-5, with 9 bases aligning to TRBD2. The CDR3 amino acid sequence is: CASSLAVLAGTETQYF. The sequenced DNA: TGTGCCAGCAGCTTAGCGGTACTAGCGGGTACGGAGACCCAGTACTTC.